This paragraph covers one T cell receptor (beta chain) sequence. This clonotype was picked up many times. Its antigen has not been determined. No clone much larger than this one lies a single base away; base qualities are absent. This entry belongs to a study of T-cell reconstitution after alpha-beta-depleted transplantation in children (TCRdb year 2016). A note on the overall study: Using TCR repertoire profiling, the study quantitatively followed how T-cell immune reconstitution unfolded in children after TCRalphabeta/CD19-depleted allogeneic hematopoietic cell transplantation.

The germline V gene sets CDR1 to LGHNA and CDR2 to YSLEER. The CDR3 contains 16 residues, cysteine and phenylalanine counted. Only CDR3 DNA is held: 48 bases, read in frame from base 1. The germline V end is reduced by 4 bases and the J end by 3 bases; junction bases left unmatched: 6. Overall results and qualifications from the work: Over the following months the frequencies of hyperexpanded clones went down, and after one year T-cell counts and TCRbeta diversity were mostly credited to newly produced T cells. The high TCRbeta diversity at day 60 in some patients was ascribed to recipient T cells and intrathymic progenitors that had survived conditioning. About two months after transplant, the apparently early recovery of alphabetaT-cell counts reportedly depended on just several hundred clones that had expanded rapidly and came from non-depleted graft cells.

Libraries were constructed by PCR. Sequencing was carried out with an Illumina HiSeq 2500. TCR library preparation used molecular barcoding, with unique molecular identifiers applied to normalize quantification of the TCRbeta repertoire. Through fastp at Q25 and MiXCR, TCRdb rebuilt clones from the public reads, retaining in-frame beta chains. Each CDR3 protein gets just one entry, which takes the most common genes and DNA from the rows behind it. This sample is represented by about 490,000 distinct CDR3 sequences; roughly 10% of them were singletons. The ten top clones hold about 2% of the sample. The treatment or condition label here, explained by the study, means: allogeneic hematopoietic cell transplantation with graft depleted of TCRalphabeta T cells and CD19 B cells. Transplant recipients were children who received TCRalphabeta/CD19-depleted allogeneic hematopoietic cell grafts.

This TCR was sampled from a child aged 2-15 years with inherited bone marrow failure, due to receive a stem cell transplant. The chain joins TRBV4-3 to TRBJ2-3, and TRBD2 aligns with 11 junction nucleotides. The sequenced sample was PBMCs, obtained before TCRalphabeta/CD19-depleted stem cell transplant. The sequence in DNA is TGCGCCAGCAGCCGAGGGACTAGCGGCTTAACAGATACGCAGTATTTT. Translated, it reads CASSRGTSGLTDTQYF.